This T cell receptor (beta chain) is from a study of cytomegalovirus exposure and HLA in healthy donors. Study summary: From donors who were HLA-typed, an early data release held approximately 91 million unique TCRs.

Study-level results: Most of the TCR beta V segments (in an earlier analysis) were productive either about 87% or about 30% of the time.

Comment on this clone: Its antigen is as yet unknown.

PCR was performed using 60 Vbeta and 13 Jbeta primers. Sequenced by immunoSEQ multiplex PCR; TCRdb stores in-frame clones only, minus some. The table shows roughly 95,000 clones, with roughly 80% occurring only once. Losses at the gene ends were 4 bases for V and 6 bases for J; bases not matched to a gene: 12. The germline CDR1 and CDR2 sequences are SEHNR and FQNEAQ (reference sequence). The CDR3 is made up of 16 amino acids. This receptor was obtained from a man aged 25-45 years in good health and CMV-seropositive. The chain carries TRBV7-9 and TRBJ2-4; 7 nucleotides match TRBD2. The sequenced sample was PBMCs. This CDR3 is CASSWGGTQAANIQYF. CDR3 bases: TGTGCCAGCAGCTGGGGGGGGACCCAGGCTGCAAACATTCAGTACTTC. Drawing the rest from reference TRBV7-9 and TRBJ2-4, the complete variable domain is DTGVSQNPRHKITKRGQNVTFRCDPISEHNRLYWYRQTLGQGPEFLTYFQNEAQLEKSRLLSDRFSAERPKGSFSTLEIQRTEQGDSAMYLCASSWGGTQAANIQYFGAGTRLSVL.